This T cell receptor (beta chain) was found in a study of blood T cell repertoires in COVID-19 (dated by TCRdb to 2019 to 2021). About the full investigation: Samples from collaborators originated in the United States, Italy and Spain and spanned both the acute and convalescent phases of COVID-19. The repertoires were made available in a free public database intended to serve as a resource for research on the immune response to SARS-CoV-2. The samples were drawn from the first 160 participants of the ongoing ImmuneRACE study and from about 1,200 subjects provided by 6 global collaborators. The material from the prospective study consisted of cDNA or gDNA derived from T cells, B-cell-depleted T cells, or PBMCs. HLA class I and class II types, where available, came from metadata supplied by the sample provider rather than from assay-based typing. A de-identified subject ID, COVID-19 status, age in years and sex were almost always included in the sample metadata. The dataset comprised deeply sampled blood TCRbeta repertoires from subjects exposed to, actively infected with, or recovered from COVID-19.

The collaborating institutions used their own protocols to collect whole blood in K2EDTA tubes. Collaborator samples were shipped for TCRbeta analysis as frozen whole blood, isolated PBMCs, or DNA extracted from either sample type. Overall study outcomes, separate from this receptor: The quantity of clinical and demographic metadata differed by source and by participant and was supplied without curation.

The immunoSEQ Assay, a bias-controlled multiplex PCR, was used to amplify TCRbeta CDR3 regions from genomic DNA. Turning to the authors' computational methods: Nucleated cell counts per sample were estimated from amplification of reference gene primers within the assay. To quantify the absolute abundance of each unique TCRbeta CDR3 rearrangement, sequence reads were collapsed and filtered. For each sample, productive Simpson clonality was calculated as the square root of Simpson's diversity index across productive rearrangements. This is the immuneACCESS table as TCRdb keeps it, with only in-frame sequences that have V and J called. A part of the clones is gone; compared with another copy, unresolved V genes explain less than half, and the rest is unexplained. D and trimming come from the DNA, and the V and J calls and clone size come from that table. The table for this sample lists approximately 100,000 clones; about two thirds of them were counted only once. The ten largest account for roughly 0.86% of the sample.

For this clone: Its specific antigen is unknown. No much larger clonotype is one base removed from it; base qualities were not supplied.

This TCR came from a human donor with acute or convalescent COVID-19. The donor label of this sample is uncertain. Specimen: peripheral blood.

For the CDR3, the sequence is CASRYTVNTEAFF. In nucleotide form, the sequence is TGTGCCAGCAGATATACAGTGAACACTGAAGCTTTCTTT. The chain links TRBV6-5 with TRBJ1-1, with an unclear D gene assignment. The CDR3 sequence holds 13 residues, the cysteine and phenylalanine included. The only DNA kept is the CDR3, 39 bases in frame from the first base. The germline V gene sets CDR1 to MNHEY and CDR2 to SVGAGI. V and J lose 6 bases and 0 bases, and a span of 8 bases separates them.